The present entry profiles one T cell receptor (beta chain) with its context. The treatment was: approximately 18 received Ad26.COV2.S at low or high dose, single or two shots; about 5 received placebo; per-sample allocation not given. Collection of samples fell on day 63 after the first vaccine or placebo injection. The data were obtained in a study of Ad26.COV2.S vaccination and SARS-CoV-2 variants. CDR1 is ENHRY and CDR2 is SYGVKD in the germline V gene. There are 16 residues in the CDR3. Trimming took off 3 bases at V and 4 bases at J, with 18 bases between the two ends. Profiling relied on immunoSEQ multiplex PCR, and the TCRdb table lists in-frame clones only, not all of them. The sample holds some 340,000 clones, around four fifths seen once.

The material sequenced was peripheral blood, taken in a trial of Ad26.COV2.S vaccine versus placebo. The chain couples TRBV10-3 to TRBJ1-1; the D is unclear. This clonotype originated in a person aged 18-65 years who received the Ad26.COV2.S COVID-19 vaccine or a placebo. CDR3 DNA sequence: TGTGCCATCAGTGATCCCCCCGGGGTGGGGATCACTGAAGCTTTCTTT. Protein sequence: CAISDPPGVGITEAFF.